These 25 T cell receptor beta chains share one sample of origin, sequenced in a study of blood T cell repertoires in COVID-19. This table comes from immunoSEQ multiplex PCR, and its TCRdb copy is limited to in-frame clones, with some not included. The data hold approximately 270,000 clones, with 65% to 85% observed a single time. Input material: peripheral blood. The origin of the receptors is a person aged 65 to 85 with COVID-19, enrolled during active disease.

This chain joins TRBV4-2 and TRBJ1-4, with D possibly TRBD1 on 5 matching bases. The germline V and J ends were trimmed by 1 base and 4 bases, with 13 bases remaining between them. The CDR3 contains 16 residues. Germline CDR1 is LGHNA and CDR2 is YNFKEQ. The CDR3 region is CASSQVFGRVNEKLFF. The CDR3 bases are TGTGCCAGCAGCCAAGTTTTCGGCAGGGTTAATGAAAAACTGTTTTTT.

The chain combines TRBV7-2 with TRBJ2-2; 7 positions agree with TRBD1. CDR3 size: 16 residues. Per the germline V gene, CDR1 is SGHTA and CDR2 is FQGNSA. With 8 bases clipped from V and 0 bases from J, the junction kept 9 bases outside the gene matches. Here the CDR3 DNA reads TGTGCCAGCGGGTGGGCAGGGGGATCGAACACCGGGGAGCTGTTTTTT. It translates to CASGWAGGSNTGELFF.

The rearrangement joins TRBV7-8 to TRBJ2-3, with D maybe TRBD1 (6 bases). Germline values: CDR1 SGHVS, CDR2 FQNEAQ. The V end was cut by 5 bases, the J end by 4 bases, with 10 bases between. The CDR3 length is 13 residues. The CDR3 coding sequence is TGTGCCAGCAGCGCACAGGGCCCAGATACGCAGTATTTT. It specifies CASSAQGPDTQYF.

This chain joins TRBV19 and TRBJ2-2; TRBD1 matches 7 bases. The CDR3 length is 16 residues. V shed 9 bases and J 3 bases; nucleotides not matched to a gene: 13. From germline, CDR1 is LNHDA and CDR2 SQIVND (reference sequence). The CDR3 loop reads CASSRARTGYTGELFF. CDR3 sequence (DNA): TGTGCCAGCAGCAGAGCGCGGACAGGCTACACCGGGGAGCTGTTTTTT.

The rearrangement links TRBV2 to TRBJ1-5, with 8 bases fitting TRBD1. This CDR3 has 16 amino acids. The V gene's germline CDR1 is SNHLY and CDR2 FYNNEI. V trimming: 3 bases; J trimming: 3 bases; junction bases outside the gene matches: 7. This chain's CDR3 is CASSDRDRGPNQPQHF. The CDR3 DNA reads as TGTGCCAGCAGTGATAGAGACAGGGGCCCCAATCAGCCCCAGCATTTT.

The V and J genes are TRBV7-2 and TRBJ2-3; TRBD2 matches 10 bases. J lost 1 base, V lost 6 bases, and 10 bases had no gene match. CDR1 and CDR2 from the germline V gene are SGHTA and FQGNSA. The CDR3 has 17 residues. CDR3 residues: CASRRNLAGVGTDTQYF. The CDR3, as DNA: TGTGCCAGCAGACGCAATCTAGCGGGGGTAGGCACAGATACGCAGTATTTT.

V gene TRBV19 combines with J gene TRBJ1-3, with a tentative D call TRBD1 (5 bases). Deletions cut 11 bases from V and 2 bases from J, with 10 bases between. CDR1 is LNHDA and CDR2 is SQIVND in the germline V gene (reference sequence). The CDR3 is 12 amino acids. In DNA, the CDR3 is TGTGCCGCGGGGGTCACTGGAAACACCATATATTTT. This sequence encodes CAAGVTGNTIYF.

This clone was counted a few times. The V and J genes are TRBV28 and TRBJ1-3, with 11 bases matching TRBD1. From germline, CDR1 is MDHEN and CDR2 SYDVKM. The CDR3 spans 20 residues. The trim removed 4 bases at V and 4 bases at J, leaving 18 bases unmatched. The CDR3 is CASSSQRTSGTGGTGNTIYF. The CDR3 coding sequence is TGTGCCAGCAGTTCCCAACGAACTTCCGGGACAGGGGGAACGGGAAACACCATATATTTT.

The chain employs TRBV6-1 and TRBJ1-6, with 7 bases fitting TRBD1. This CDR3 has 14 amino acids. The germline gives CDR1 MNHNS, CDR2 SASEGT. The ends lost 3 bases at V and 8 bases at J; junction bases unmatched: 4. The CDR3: CASSDNRGDSPLHF. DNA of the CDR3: TGTGCCAGCAGTGACAACAGGGGTGATTCACCCCTCCACTTT.

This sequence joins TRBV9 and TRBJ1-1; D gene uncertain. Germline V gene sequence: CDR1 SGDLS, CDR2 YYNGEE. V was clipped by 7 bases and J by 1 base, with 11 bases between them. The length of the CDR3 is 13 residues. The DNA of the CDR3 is TGTGCCAGCCGCCCCTATGGGAACACTGAAGCTTTCTTT. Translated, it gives CASRPYGNTEAFF.

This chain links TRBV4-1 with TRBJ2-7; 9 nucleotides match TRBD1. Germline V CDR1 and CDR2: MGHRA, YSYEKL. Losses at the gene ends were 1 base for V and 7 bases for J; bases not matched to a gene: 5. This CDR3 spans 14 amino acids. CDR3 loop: CASSQGTGDLEQYF. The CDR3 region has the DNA TGCGCCAGCAGCCAAGGGACAGGGGACTTAGAGCAGTACTTC.

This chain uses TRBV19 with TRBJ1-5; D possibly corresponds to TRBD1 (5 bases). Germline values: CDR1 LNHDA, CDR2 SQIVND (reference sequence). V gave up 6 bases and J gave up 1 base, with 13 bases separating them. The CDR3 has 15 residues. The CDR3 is CASRGVLGSNQPQHF. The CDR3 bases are TGTGCCAGTAGAGGGGTGCTGGGCAGCAATCAGCCCCAGCATTTT.

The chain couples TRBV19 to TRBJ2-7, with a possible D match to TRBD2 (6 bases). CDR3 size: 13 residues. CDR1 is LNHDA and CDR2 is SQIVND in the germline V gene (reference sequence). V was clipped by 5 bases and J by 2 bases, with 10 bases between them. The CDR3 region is CASSHSGPYEQYF. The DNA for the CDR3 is TGTGCCAGTAGTCATAGCGGACCCTACGAGCAGTACTTC.

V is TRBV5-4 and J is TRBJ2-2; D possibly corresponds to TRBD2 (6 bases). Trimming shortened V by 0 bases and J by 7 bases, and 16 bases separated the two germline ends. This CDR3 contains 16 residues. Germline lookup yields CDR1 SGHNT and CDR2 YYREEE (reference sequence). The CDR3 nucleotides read TGTGCCAGCAGCTTGGCAGACGTGTTGGAGGGCGGGGAGCTGTTTTTT. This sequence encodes CASSLADVLEGGELFF.

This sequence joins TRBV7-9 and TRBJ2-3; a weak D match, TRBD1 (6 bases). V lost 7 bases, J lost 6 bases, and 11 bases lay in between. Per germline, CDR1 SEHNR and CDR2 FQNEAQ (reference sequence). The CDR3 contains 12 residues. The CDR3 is CASTPTGDTQYF. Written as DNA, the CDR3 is TGTGCCAGCACCCCAACAGGGGATACGCAGTATTTT.

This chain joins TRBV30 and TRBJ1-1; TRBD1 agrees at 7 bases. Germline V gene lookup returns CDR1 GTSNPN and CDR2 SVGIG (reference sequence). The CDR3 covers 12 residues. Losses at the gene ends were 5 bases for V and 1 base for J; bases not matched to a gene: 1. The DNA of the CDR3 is TGTGCCTGGGAGGGGGCGAACACTGAAGCTTTCTTT. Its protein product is CAWEGANTEAFF.

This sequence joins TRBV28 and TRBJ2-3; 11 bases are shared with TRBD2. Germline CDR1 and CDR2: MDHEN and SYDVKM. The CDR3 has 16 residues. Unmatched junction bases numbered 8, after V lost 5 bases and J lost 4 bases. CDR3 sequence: CASSRRLAGIPDTQYF. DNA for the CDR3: TGTGCCAGCAGTCGCCGACTAGCGGGGATTCCAGATACGCAGTATTTT.

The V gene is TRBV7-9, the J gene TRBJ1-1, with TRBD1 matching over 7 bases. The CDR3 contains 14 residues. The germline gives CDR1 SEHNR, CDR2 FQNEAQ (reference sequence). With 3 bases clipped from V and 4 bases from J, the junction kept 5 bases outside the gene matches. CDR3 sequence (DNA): TGTGCCAGCAGCTTTGGGACAGTGGGCACTGAAGCTTTCTTT. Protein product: CASSFGTVGTEAFF.

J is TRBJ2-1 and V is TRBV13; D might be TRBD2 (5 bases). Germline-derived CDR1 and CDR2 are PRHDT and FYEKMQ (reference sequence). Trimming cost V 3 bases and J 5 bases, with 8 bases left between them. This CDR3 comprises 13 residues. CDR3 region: CASSFWRNNEQFF. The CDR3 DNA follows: TGTGCCAGCAGCTTTTGGAGGAACAATGAGCAGTTCTTC.

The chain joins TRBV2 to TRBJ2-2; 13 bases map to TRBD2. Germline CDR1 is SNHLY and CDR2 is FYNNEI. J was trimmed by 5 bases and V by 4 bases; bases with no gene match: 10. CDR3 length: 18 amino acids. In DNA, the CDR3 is TGTGCCAGCAGTGCTATACTAGCGGGAGGGCCGGGGACCGGGGAGCTGTTTTTT. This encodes CASSAILAGGPGTGELFF.

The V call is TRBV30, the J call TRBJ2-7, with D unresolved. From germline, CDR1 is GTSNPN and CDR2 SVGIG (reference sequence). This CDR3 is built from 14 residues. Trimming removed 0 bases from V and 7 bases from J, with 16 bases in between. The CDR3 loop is CAWSVRYKAREQYF. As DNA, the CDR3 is TGTGCCTGGAGTGTGAGGTATAAGGCCCGGGAGCAGTACTTC.

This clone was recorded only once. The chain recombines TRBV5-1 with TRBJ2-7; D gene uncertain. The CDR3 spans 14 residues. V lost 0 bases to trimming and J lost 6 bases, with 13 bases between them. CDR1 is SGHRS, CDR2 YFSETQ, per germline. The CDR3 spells CASSLGKLGAEQYF. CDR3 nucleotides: TGCGCCAGCAGCTTGGGTAAGCTTGGTGCCGAGCAGTACTTC. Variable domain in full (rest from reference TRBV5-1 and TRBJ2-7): KAGVTQTPRYLIKTRGQQVTLSCSPISGHRSVSWYQQTPGQGLQFLFEYFSETQRNKGNFPGRFSGRQFSNSRSEMNVSTLELGDSALYLCASSLGKLGAEQYFGPGTRLTVT.

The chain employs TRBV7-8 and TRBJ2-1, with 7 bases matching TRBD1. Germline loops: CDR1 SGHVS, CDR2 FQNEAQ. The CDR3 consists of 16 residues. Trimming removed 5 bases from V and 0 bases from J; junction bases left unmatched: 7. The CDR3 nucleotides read TGTGCCAGCAGCATACCATCAGGGGGCTCCTACAATGAGCAGTTCTTC. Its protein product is CASSIPSGGSYNEQFF.

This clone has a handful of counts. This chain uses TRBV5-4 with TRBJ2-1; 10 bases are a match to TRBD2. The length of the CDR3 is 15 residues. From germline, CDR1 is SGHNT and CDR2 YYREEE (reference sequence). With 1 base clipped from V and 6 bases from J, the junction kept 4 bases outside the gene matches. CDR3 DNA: TGTGCCAGCAGCTTGCTAGCGGGAGTACGCAATGAGCAGTTCTTC. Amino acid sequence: CASSLLAGVRNEQFF.

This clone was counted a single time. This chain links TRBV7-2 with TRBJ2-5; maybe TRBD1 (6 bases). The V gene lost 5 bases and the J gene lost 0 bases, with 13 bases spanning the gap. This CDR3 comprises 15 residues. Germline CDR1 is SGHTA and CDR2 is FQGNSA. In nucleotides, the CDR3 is TGTGCCAGCAGCCCAGGACAGTGGAACCAAGAGACCCAGTACTTC. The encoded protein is CASSPGQWNQETQYF.